Sequencing of this T cell receptor (beta chain) was carried out in a study of regulatory T cells in long-lasting Graves disease. Study-wide points: Sample size was small, which may have lowered accuracy.

Time point described: newly diagnosed GD, antithyroid drugs for less than 3 months. Preparation of the TCR library used RNA extracted from PBMCs. One endocrinology department in Xi'an, China, was where patients came from. CDR3 regions were amplified by Arm-PCR using iRepertoire HTBI primers to build TCR beta libraries. TCRdb passed the multiplex PCR reads through MiXCR, listing each CDR3 protein once. The table lists around 500,000 distinct CDR3 sequences, roughly a sixth of them singletons, with 20% to 25% in the top ten. This clonotype was recorded at least ten times. No antigen is known for it. These data were also reused for a study on T cells in Graves' hyperthyroidism and ophthalmopathy. That study reports: Ophthalmopathy and stable hyperthyroidism were told apart by a 13 V-J model. Ophthalmopathy was identified by the model a median about seven months ahead of onset.

The sample consisted of peripheral blood mononuclear cells (PBMCs), taken at new diagnosis, from a patient treated with antithyroid drugs. This TCR derives from a woman aged 40 to 65 with Graves disease.

CDR3 nucleotide sequence: TGTGCCAGCAGCTTAGTATACAGGACGGGAGCCGGGGAGCTGTTTTTT. Amino acids: CASSLVYRTGAGELFF. The chain has TRBV11-3 and TRBJ2-2, with D maybe TRBD2 (6 bases). The CDR3 contains 16 residues. CDR1 SGHNT and CDR2 YENEEA come from the germline V gene. V was clipped by 1 base and J by 6 bases, with 15 bases between them.